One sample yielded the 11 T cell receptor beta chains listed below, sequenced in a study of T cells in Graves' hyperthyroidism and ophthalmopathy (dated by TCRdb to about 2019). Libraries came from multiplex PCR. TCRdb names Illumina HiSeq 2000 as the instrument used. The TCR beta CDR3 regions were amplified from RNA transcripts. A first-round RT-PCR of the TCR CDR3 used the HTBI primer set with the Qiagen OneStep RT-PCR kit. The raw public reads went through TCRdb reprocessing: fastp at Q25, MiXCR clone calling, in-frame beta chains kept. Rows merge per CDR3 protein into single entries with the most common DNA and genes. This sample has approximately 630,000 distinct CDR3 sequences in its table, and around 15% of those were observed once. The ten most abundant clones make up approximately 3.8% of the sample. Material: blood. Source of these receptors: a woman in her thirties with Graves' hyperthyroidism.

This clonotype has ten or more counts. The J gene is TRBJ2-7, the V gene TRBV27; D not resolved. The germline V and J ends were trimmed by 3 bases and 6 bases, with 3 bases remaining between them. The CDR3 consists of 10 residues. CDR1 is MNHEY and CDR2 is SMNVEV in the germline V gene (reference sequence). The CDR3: CASSFPEQYF. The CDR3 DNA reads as TGTGCCAGCAGTTTTCCCGAGCAGTACTTC.

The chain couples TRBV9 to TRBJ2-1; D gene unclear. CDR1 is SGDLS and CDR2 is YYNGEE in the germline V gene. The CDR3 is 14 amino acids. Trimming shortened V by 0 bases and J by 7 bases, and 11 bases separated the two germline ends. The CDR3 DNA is TGTGCCAGCAGCGTAGCTGGTACCATTAATGAGCAGTTCTTC. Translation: CASSVAGTINEQFF.

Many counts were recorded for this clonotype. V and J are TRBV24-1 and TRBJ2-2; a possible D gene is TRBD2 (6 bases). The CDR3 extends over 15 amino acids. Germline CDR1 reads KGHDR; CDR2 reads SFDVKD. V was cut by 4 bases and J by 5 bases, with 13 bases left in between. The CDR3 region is CATSDDRTMTGELFF. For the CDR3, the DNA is TGTGCCACCAGTGACGACCGGACTATGACCGGGGAGCTGTTTTTT.

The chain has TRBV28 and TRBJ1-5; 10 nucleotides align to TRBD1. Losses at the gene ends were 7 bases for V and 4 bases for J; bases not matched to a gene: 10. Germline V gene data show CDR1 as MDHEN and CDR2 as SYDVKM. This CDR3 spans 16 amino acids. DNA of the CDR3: TGTGCCAGCAACACAAGGACAGGGGGTTTTAATCAGCCCCAGCATTTT. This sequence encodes CASNTRTGGFNQPQHF.

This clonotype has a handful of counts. As DNA, the CDR3 is TGTGCCAGCAGTTACGGGGGTGTGAGCTCCTACGAGCAGTACTTC. Its protein is CASSYGGVSSYEQYF. This chain connects TRBV6-2 or TRBV6-3 to TRBJ2-7; the D call may be TRBD1 or TRBD2 (5 bases each). The germline V gene encodes CDR1 MNHEY and CDR2 SVGEGT. The CDR3 runs 15 residues. V lost 2 bases and J lost 0, with 11 bases in between.

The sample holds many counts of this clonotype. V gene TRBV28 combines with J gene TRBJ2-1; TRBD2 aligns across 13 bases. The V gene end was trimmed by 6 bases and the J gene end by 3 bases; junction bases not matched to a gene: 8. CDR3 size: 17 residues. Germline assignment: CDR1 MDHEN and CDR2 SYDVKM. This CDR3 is CASSPTGLAGHYNEQFF. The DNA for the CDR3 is TGTGCCAGCAGCCCGACGGGACTAGCGGGGCACTACAATGAGCAGTTCTTC.

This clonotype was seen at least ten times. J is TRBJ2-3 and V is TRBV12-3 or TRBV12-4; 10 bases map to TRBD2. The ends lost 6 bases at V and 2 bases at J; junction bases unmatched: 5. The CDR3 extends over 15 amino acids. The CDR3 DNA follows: TGTGCCAGCAGGATAGCGGGAGGTCCCACAGATACGCAGTATTTT. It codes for CASRIAGGPTDTQYF.

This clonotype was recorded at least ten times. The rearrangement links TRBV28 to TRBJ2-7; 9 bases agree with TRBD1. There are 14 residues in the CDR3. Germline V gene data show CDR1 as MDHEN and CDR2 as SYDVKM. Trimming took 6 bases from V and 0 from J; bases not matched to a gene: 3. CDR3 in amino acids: CASRYRGRSYEQYF. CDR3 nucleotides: TGTGCCAGCAGGTACAGGGGGCGCTCCTACGAGCAGTACTTC. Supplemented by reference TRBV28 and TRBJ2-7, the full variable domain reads DVKVTQSSRYLVKRTGEKVFLECVQDMDHENMFWYRQDPGLGLRLIYFSYDVKMKEKGDIPEGYSVSREKKERFSLILESASTNQTSMYLCASRYRGRSYEQYFGPGTRLTVT.

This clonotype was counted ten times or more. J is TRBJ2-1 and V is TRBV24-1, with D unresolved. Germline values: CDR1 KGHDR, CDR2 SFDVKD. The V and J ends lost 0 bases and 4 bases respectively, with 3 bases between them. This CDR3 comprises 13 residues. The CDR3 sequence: CATSDLGYNEQFF. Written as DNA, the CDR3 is TGTGCCACCAGTGATTTGGGATACAATGAGCAGTTCTTC.

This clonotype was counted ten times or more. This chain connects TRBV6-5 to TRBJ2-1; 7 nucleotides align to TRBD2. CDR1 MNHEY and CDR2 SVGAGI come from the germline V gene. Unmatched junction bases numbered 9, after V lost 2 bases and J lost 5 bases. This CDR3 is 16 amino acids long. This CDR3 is CASSYAAGEEDNEQFF. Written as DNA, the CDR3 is TGTGCCAGCAGTTACGCGGCGGGAGAGGAGGACAATGAGCAGTTCTTC.

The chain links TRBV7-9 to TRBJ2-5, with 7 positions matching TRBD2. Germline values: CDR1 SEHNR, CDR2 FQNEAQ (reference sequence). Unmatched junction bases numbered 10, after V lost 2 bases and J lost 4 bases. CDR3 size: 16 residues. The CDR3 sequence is CASSLSAAGRGETQYF. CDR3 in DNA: TGTGCCAGCAGCTTAAGTGCAGCGGGAAGGGGAGAGACCCAGTACTTC.